The 4 T cell receptor beta chains below all came from one sample that was sequenced in a study of blood T cells in healthy people across ages. The second PCR ran 7 to 11 cycles with a sample-barcoded 5' primer and J-beta primers. TCRdb re-called the 5' RACE reads with MiXCR, one entry per CDR3 protein. This sample has around 1,500,000 distinct CDR3 sequences, with approximately 42% found just once. The sequencing input was blood. These receptors all stem from a woman aged 18 to 35 in good health.

The rearrangement joins TRBV29-1 to TRBJ1-4; possibly TRBD1 for D (5 bases). CDR3 length: 14 amino acids. The germline V and J ends were trimmed by 0 bases and 8 bases, with 13 bases remaining between them. Germline V gene data show CDR1 as SQVTM and CDR2 as ANQGSEA. CDR3 amino acids: CSVEDGGASEKLFF. DNA of the CDR3: TGCAGCGTTGAAGATGGAGGGGCGTCGGAAAAACTGTTTTTT.

J is TRBJ2-5 and V is TRBV7-9; D is uncertain. V gave up 2 bases and J gave up 4 bases, with 11 bases separating them. The CDR3 runs 14 residues. Germline values: CDR1 SEHNR, CDR2 FQNEAQ (reference sequence). Written as DNA, the CDR3 is TGTGCCAGCAGCTTAACGGTAGGGCTAGAGACCCAGTACTTC. Protein sequence: CASSLTVGLETQYF.

The J gene is TRBJ2-5, the V gene TRBV21-1; TRBD1 is the table's D call and was not checked against the DNA. TRBV21-1 is a recognized pseudogene. This CDR3 is built from 15 residues. CDR3 bases: TGTGCCAGCAGCAAAGTTCAGGGGTCCGAGATGGAGCAGTACTTC. Translation: CASSKVQGSEMEQYF.

This clonotype was detected a few times. The chain has TRBV4-2 and TRBJ2-3; 10 bases are shared with TRBD2. V shed 0 bases, J shed 4 bases, and the junction held 7 bases outside the gene matches. This CDR3 is 17 amino acids long. CDR1 LGHNA and CDR2 YNFKEQ come from the germline V gene. The CDR3 region is CASSQETSGKLADTQYF. The CDR3, as DNA: TGTGCCAGCAGCCAAGAAACTAGCGGGAAGCTGGCAGATACGCAGTATTTT.